This T cell receptor beta chain comes out of a study of blood T cell repertoires in COVID-19. Overall study: The analysed material was cDNA or gDNA that came from T cells, B-cell-depleted T cells, or PBMCs.

The CDR3 totals 17 residues. Under the authors' procedure: Estimates of nucleated cell counts were drawn from the amplification of reference gene primers. Some clones are missing from TCRdb's copy, which holds only in-frame ones; the method was immunoSEQ multiplex PCR. The DNA gave D and trimming, while V, J and clone size come from that table. The sample shows about 96,000 clones, approximately 84% of them seen only once. The chain recombines TRBV12-2 with TRBJ2-1; the D call TRBD2 from the table was never checked on the DNA. TRBV12-2 is tagged as a pseudogene. The sequence was obtained from a woman aged 55 to 70 with acute or convalescent COVID-19. The specimen sequenced was peripheral blood. The CDR3 coding sequence is TGTGCAAGTCGCTTAGCCCCGCGGACTAGCGGATACAATGAGCAGTTCTTC. This codes for CASRLAPRTSGYNEQFF.